These T cell receptor beta chains were read from a single sample in a study of CD8 T cells in Susac syndrome. TCRdb analysed the immunoSEQ multiplex PCR reads with MiXCR anew, one entry per CDR3 protein. The table shows 150,000 to 200,000 distinct CDR3 sequences, with around 96% occurring only once. Sequencing input: CD4+ T cells from PBMCs. Receptors originate from a human donor in good health. Both conserved end residues are part of each CDR3. The D gene is left open where the match is weak. Only part of the rows carry a size: once, few, many, or a class if the clone is expanded.

DNA | CDR3 | D | J | V | size
TGTGCCAGCAGTCCCCTGGAAAGCTCCTACGAGCAGTACTTC | CASSPLESSYEQYF | - | TRBJ2-7 | TRBV12-3/TRBV12-4 | -
TGTGCCAGCAGGAAGGGACAGTATAATTCACCCCTCCACTTT | CASRKGQYNSPLHF | TRBD1 | TRBJ1-6 | TRBV27 | -
TGTGCCAGCAGCCAATTAGAGAATTCACCCCTCCACTTT | CASSQLENSPLHF | - | TRBJ1-6 | TRBV16 | once
TGCGCCAGCAGCCTAATTCAGGGCACCGGGGAGCTGTTTTTT | CASSLIQGTGELFF | - | TRBJ2-2 | TRBV5-1 | -
TGCAGTGCTGGGGGGACAGGGAACTATGGCTACACCTTC | CSAGGTGNYGYTF | TRBD1 | TRBJ1-2 | TRBV20-1 | few
TGTGCCAGCAGCGTAGGGCATACCGCCTCCTACAATGAGCAGTTCTTC | CASSVGHTASYNEQFF | - | TRBJ2-1 | TRBV9 | -
TGTGCCTGGAGTGCTAGCGGGACAACTAGCACAGATACGCAGTATTTT | CAWSASGTTSTDTQYF | TRBD2 | TRBJ2-3 | TRBV30 | -
TGTGCCACCAGCAGAGTGACGGGTTACACTGAAGCTTTCTTT | CATSRVTGYTEAFF | - | TRBJ1-1 | TRBV15 | -
TGCAGCGTTAGGGAGACAGGAGGTCCTGAAGCTTTCTTT | CSVRETGGPEAFF | - | TRBJ1-1 | TRBV29-1 | -
TGTGCCAGCAGCCAAGATGTGGGACGCCACTCTGGGGCCAACGTCCTGACTTTC | CASSQDVGRHSGANVLTF | - | TRBJ2-6 | TRBV3-1 | -
TGTGCCAGCAGGGGGACAGGGCAAGGTGGCTACACCTTC | CASRGTGQGGYTF | TRBD1 | TRBJ1-2 | TRBV2 | -
TGTGCCAGCAGCGCTTTGACCTCCTACGAGCAGTACTTC | CASSALTSYEQYF | - | TRBJ2-7 | TRBV7-9 | -
TGCGCCAGCAGCGAAGGGGGCAGGGGTGAGACCCAGTACTTC | CASSEGGRGETQYF | TRBD1 | TRBJ2-5 | TRBV4-1 | -
TGCAGTGCTAGAGAAAGGGTGGATCAGCCCCAGCATTTT | CSARERVDQPQHF | - | TRBJ1-5 | TRBV20-1 | -
TGCAGTGCTAGAGAGAGCGGATCCTACAATGAGCAGTTCTTC | CSARESGSYNEQFF | - | TRBJ2-1 | TRBV20-1 | -
TGCAGCGTTGATCCCTTTTCCGCAGGGGCTAACTATGGCTACACCTTC | CSVDPFSAGANYGYTF | - | TRBJ1-2 | TRBV29-1 | -
TGTGCCAGCAGCCAATATGTTCACGGAGGAGAGACCCAGTACTTC | CASSQYVHGGETQYF | - | TRBJ2-5 | TRBV3-1 | -
TGTGCCAGCTCACCAGGGCAGGGCGGTCAGCCCCAGCATTTT | CASSPGQGGQPQHF | - | TRBJ1-5 | TRBV18 | -
TGTGCCAGCAGTTCGAGGAGACAGGGGGCTCAGGGGACCCAGTACTTC | CASSSRRQGAQGTQYF | TRBD1 | TRBJ2-5 | TRBV12-3/TRBV12-4 | -
TGTGCCAGCTCATCTGGCCACTCTGGGGCCAACGTCCTGACTTTC | CASSSGHSGANVLTF | - | TRBJ2-6 | TRBV18 | -
TGCGCCAGCACCACCCAGAGTAACACTGAAGCTTTCTTT | CASTTQSNTEAFF | - | TRBJ1-1 | TRBV5-1 | -
TGCAGCGTCCTATTGGGGGGGCAGCTATACAATGAGCAGTTCTTC | CSVLLGGQLYNEQFF | - | TRBJ2-1 | TRBV29-1 | -
TGCAGCGTCCTCTCGGGGGGGAACACTGAAGCTTTCTTT | CSVLSGGNTEAFF | - | TRBJ1-1 | TRBV29-1 | -
TGTGCCAGCAGCTTCATGAGCGGGGTCTCGAATTCACCCCTCCACTTT | CASSFMSGVSNSPLHF | - | TRBJ1-6 | TRBV7-2 | -
TGTGCCAGCAGCCAAGCCACAGGGGGATCGGGTGGCTACACCTTC | CASSQATGGSGGYTF | TRBD1 | TRBJ1-2 | TRBV4-2 | -
TGCAGCGTAGCGGACGGAGGGGAGACCCAGTACTTC | CSVADGGETQYF | - | TRBJ2-5 | TRBV29-1 | -
TGTGCCAGCAGTGAACGGAGCTCTGGAAACACCATATATTTT | CASSERSSGNTIYF | - | TRBJ1-3 | TRBV2 | -
TGTGCCAGCAGAAGAGCGGGGGATCAGCCCCAGCATTTT | CASRRAGDQPQHF | - | TRBJ1-5 | TRBV2 | -
TGTGCCAGCAGCACAACAGGGGAGAACACTGAAGCTTTCTTT | CASSTTGENTEAFF | TRBD1 | TRBJ1-1 | TRBV6-2/TRBV6-3 | -
TGTGCCAGCAGCGTAGGAGGGACAGGGAACGAGCAGTACTTC | CASSVGGTGNEQYF | TRBD1 | TRBJ2-7 | TRBV9 | -
TGTGCCAGCAGTTACTCGAAAGGCGGCCGATCCGACTACGAGCAGTACTTC | CASSYSKGGRSDYEQYF | - | TRBJ2-7 | TRBV6-2/TRBV6-3 | -